One and the same sample provided the 5 T cell receptor beta chains below, sequenced in a study of STAT5B mutations in CD4+ large granular lymphocyte leukemia. TCRdb keeps only in-frame clones here, not all; method: immunoSEQ multiplex PCR. The profile shows about 30,000 clones, around 80% of them singletons. Material for sequencing was CD4+ T cells from blood buffy coats. Source of these receptors: a human donor in good health.

This clone was found a few times. The chain has TRBV7-2 and TRBJ1-1; D is ambiguous. Between the trimmed V and J ends, which lost 5 bases and 7 bases, there was a span of 17 bases. CDR1 SGHTA and CDR2 FQGNSA come from the germline V gene. CDR3 length: 14 residues. The chain's CDR3 is CASSTRVGVREAFF. The CDR3 DNA follows: TGTGCCAGCAGCACACGCGTGGGTGTGCGTGAAGCTTTCTTT.

This clone showed up just once. The chain combines TRBV21-1 with TRBJ1-5. TRBV21-1 has pseudogene status. The length of the CDR3 is 15 residues. For the CDR3, the DNA is TGTGCCAGCAGCAACCGTGTGGAGGGCAATCAGCCCCAGCATTTT. Translation gives CASSNRVEGNQPQHF.

The CDR3 loop is CASSFLKTGGQFF. CDR3 sequence (DNA): TGTGCCAGCAGCTTTTTGAAAACAGGCGGGCAGTTCTTC. This sequence joins TRBV5-6 and TRBJ2-1; weak D call: TRBD1 (5 bases). The CDR3 contains 13 residues. V lost 2 bases, J lost 12 bases, and 15 bases lay in between. Germline V gene lookup returns CDR1 SGHDT and CDR2 YYEEEE.

The V gene is TRBV5-1, the J gene TRBJ1-1; tentative D call: TRBD1 (6 bases). Germline loops: CDR1 SGHRS, CDR2 YFSETQ. Trimming cost V 4 bases and J 5 bases, with 12 bases left between them. The CDR3 length is 13 residues. CDR3 bases: TGCGCCAGCAGCATCCAAGGGGGGACTGAAGCTTTCTTT. Its translation is CASSIQGGTEAFF.

The V and J genes are TRBV7-2 and TRBJ2-7; 9 bases fit TRBD2. The CDR3 is made up of 16 amino acids. CDR1 and CDR2 (germline): SGHTA, FQGNSA. V trimming: 4 bases; J trimming: 0 bases; junction bases outside the gene matches: 7. The CDR3 DNA reads TGTGCCAGCAGCTCCCGGCGGGGGGGAAACTCCTACGAGCAGTACTTC. Its protein is CASSSRRGGNSYEQYF. Combining the CDR3 with reference TRBV7-2 and TRBJ2-7 gives the whole variable domain GAGVSQSPSNKVTEKGKDVELRCDPISGHTALYWYRQSLGQGLEFLIYFQGNSAPDKSGLPSDRFSAERTGGSVSTLTIQRTQQEDSAVYLCASSSRRGGNSYEQYFGPGTRLTVT.